The TCR beta chain described here comes from a study of blood T cell repertoires in COVID-19. V lost 6 bases and J lost 7, with 12 bases in between. Germline V gene data show CDR1 as DFQATT and CDR2 as SNEGSKA (reference sequence). The length of the CDR3 is 11 residues. Method: immunoSEQ multiplex PCR; TCRdb's copy keeps in-frame clones and lacks some. This table has approximately 300,000 clones, about 90% appearing once. This TCR was recovered from a woman aged 18-29 years with acute COVID-19. Material: PBMCs or T cells enriched from blood (not recorded which). The chain carries TRBV20-1 and TRBJ1-1, with D perhaps TRBD1 (5 bases). The CDR3 region is CSAFWGLEAFF. CDR3 nucleotides: TGCAGTGCGTTTTGGGGCCTTGAAGCTTTCTTT.